The clone carrying this TCR beta chain has only a few counts. As yet, its antigen is unknown. Researchers reported that TCR beta cDNA libraries carried unique molecular identifiers. Each CDR3 protein gets one entry after TCRdb re-called the PCR reads with MiXCR. Here the sample spans 400,000 to 500,000 distinct CDR3 sequences, approximately 38% being singletons. This CDR3 is built from 14 residues. The J segment lost 4 bases and the V segment lost 3 bases, leaving 5 bases of the junction unmatched. Germline V lookup: CDR1 LGHDT, CDR2 YNNKEL (reference sequence). The data derive from a study of post-analysis software for immune sequencing data. The study, taken as a whole, reports: Roughly 5 TRBV segments (TRBV5-6, TRBV5-1 and TRBV20-1 among them) occurred more frequently in patients than in controls.

The clonotype comes from a girl aged 2 to 10 with multiple sclerosis. Sequencing used blood. The V gene is TRBV3-1, the J gene TRBJ2-7; TRBD1 matches 8 bases. CDR3 residues: CASSHGQGIYEQYF. The CDR3 bases are TGTGCCAGCAGCCACGGACAGGGAATATACGAGCAGTACTTC.